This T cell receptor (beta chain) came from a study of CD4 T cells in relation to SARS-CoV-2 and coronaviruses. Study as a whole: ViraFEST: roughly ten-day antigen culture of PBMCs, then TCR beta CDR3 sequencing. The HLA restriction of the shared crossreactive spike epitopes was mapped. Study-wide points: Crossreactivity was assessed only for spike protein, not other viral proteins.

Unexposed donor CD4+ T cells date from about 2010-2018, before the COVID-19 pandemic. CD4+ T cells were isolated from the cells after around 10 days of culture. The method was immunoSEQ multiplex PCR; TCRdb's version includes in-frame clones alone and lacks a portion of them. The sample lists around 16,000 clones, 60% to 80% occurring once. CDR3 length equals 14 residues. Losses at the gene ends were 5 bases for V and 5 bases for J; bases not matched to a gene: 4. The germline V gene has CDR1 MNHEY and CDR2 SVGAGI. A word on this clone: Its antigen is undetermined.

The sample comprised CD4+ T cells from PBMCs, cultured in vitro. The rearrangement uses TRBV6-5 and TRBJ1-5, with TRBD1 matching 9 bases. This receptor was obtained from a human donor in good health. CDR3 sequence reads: CASSRDRDDQPQHF. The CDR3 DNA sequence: TGTGCCAGCAGTAGGGACAGGGACGATCAGCCCCAGCATTTT.